This T cell receptor beta chain derives from a study of cytomegalovirus exposure and HLA in healthy donors. Worth noting for this clone: Its target is unknown.

Researchers ran the PCR with 60 Vbeta and 13 Jbeta primers. The protocol was immunoSEQ multiplex PCR, while the TCRdb copy is restricted to in-frame clones and leaves out a portion. The table has roughly 95,000 clones, approximately 80% seen once. Study-wide points: It was shown in a later analysis that HLA-associated TCR beta chains were more clonally expanded than other, equally common chains. In an earlier analysis, most TCR beta V segments were productive about 90% or about 30% of the time.

The CDR3 covers 13 residues. From germline, CDR1 is SGHVS and CDR2 FQNEAQ. This chain joins TRBV7-8 and TRBJ2-5; the D gene is possibly TRBD1 (5 bases). The J call may be in error: the DNA end matches TRBJ2-7 better. The TCR was taken from a man younger than 45 in good health and CMV-seropositive. The sequenced sample was PBMCs. DNA of the CDR3: TGTGCCAGCAGCTTACCAACAGGCTACGAGCAGTACTTC. As protein: CASSLPTGYEQYF.